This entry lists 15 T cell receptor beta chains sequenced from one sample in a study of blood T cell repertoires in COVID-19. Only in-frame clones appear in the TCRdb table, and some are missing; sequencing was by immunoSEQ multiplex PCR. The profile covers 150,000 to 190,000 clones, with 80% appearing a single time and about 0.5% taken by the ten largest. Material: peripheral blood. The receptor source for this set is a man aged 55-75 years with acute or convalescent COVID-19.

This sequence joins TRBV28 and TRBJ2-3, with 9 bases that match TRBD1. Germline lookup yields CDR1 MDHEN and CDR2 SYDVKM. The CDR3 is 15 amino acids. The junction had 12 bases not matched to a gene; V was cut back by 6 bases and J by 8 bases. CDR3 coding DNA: TGTGCCAGCAGCCCCGGCGGGACAGGGTTTGGTACGCAGTATTTT. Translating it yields CASSPGGTGFGTQYF.

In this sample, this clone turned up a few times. The CDR3 protein is CASSLGTVNEQFF. CDR3 bases: TGTGCCAGCAGCCTAGGGACAGTTAATGAGCAGTTCTTC. This chain uses TRBV7-2 with TRBJ2-1, with 7 bases aligning to TRBD1. Germline CDR1 and CDR2: SGHTA and FQGNSA. Germline trimming cut 5 bases from V and 7 bases from J; bases unmatched to any gene: 5. The CDR3 spans 13 residues.

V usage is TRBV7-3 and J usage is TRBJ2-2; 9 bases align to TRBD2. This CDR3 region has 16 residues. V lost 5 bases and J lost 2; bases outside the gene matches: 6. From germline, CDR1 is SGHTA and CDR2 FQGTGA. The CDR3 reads CASSVGTSRNTGELFF. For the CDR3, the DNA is TGTGCCAGCAGCGTCGGGACTAGCAGAAACACCGGGGAGCTGTTTTTT.

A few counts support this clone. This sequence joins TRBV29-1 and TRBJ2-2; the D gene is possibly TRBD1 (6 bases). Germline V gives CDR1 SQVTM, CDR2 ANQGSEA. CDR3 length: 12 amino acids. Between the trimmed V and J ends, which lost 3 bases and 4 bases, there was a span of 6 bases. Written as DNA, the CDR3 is TGCAGCGTTGAGGGGGCCACCGGGGAGCTGTTTTTT. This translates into CSVEGATGELFF.

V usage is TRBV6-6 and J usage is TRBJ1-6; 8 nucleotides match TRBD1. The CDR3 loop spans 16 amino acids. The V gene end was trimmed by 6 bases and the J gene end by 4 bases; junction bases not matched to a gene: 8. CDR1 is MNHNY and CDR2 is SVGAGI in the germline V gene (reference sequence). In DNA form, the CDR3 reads TGTGCCAGCAGACAGGGACAGGCGGTTTATAATTCACCCCTCCACTTT. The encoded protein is CASRQGQAVYNSPLHF.

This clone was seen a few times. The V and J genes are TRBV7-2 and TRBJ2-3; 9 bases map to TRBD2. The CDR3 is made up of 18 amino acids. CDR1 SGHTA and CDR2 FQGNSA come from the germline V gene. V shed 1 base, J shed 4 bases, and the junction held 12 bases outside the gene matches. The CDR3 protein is CASSLVHGGRGGADTQYF. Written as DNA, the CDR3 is TGTGCCAGCAGCTTAGTGCATGGCGGGAGGGGAGGGGCAGATACGCAGTATTTT. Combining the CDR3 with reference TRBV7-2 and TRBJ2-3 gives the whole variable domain GAGVSQSPSNKVTEKGKDVELRCDPISGHTALYWYRQSLGQGLEFLIYFQGNSAPDKSGLPSDRFSAERTGGSVSTLTIQRTQQEDSAVYLCASSLVHGGRGGADTQYFGPGTRLTVL.

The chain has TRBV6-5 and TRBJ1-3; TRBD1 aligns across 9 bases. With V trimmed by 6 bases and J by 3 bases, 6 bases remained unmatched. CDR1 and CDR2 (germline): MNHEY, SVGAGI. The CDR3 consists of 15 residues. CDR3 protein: CASSPGQGGGNTIYF. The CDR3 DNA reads TGTGCCAGCAGCCCGGGACAGGGTGGTGGAAACACCATATATTTT.

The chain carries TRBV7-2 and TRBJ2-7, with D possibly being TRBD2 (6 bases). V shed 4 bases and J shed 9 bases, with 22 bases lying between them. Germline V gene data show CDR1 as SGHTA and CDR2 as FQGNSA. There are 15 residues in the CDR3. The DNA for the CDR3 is TGTGCCAGCAGCTCCACTGGTCTAGCGTCCGTCGGGCAGTACTTC. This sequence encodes CASSSTGLASVGQYF.

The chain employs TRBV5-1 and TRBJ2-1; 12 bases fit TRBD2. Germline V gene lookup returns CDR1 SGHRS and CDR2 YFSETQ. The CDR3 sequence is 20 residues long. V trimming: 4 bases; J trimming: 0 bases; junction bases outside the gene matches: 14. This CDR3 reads CASSPTRGLAGWSSYNEQFF. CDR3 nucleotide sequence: TGCGCCAGCAGCCCCACCCGGGGACTAGCGGGTTGGAGCTCCTACAATGAGCAGTTCTTC.

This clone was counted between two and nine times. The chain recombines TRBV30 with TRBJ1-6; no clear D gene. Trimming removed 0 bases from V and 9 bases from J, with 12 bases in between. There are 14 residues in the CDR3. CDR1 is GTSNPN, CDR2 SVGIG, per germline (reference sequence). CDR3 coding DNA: TGTGCCTGGAGTGTACAGATCCAGGCTTCACCCCTCCACTTT. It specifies CAWSVQIQASPLHF.

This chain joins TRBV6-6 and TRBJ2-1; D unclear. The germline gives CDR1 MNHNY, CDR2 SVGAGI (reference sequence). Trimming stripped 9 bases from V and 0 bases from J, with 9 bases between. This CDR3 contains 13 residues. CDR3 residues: CASWLDSYNEQFF. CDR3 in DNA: TGTGCCAGTTGGCTAGACTCCTACAATGAGCAGTTCTTC.

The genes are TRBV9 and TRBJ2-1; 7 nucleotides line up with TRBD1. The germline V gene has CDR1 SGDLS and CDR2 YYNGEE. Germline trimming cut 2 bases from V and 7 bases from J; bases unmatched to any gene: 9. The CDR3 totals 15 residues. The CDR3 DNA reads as TGTGCCAGCAGCGTGGGGCAGGGGGTAGAGAATGAGCAGTTCTTC. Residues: CASSVGQGVENEQFF. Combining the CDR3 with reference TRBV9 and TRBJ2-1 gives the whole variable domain DSGVTQTPKHLITATGQRVTLRCSPRSGDLSVYWYQQSLDQGLQFLIQYYNGEERAKGNILERFSAQQFPDLHSELNLSSLELGDSALYFCASSVGQGVENEQFFGPGTRLTVL.

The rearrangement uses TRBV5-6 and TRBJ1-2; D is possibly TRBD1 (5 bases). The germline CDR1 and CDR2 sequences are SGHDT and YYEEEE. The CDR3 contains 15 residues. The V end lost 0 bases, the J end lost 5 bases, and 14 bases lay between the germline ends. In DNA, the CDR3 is TGTGCCAGCAGCTTGGACAGGCAGTCTCCATATGGCTACACCTTC. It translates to CASSLDRQSPYGYTF. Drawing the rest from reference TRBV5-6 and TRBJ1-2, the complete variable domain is DAGVTQSPTHLIKTRGQQVTLRCSPKSGHDTVSWYQQALGQGPQFIFQYYEEEERQRGNFPDRFSGHQFPNYSSELNVNALLLGDSALYLCASSLDRQSPYGYTFGSGTRLTVV.

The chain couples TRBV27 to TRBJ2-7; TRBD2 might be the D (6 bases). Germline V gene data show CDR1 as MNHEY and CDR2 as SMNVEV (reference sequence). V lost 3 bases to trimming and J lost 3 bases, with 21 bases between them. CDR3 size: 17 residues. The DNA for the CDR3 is TGTGCCAGCAGTTTCCGCACCTTAGGAGGGGCCGGCTACGAGCAGTACTTC. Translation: CASSFRTLGGAGYEQYF.

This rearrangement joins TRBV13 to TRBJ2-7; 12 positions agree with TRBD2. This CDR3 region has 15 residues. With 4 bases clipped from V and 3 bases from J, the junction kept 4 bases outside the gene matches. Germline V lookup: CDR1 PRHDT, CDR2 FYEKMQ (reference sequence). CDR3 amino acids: CASSWRLAGDYEQYF. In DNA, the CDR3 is TGTGCCAGCAGCTGGCGACTAGCGGGAGACTACGAGCAGTACTTC.